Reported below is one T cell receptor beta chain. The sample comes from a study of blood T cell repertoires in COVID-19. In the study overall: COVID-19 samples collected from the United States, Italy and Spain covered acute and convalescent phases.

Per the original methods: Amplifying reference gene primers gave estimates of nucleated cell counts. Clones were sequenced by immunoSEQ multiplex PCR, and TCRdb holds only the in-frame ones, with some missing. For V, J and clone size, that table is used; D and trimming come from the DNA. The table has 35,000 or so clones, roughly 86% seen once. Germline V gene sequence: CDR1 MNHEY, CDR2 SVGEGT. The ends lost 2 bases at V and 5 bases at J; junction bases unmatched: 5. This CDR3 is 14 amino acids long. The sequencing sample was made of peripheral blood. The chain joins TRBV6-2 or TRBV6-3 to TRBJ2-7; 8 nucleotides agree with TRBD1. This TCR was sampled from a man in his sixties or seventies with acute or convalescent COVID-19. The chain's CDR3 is CASSYGRGLDEQYF. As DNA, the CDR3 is TGTGCCAGCAGTTACGGCAGGGGGCTCGACGAGCAGTACTTC.